What follows describes a single TCR beta chain. Germline V gene lookup returns CDR1 LGHNA and CDR2 YNFKEQ. There are 16 residues in the CDR3. The trim removed 3 bases at V and 6 bases at J, leaving 7 bases unmatched. The record originates from a study of T cells in Graves' hyperthyroidism and ophthalmopathy. Amplified TCR beta CDR3 regions derived from RNA transcripts. RT-PCR in the first round (using the HTBI primer set) targeted the TCR CDR3. From the multiplex PCR reads, TCRdb called clonotypes with MiXCR, one entry per CDR3 protein. Of 450,000 to 600,000 distinct CDR3 sequences listed, less than 15% are singletons. Hyperthyroidism of Graves' type that showed no ophthalmopathy progression within 18 months was stable.

Specimen: blood. The sequence was collected from a woman aged 40 to 49 with Graves' hyperthyroidism. This chain uses TRBV4-2 with TRBJ2-1, with TRBD2 matching 11 bases. CDR3 DNA sequence: TGTGCCAGCAGCCAGTCCGGGACTAGCGGACTCAATGAGCAGTTCTTC. It yields the protein CASSQSGTSGLNEQFF.